The 10 T cell receptor beta chains below all came from one sample that was sequenced in a study of blood T cells in healthy people across ages. Combining a sample-barcoded 5' primer with a J-beta primer mix, a second PCR ran for roughly 6 to 12 cycles. TCRdb ran MiXCR on the 5' RACE reads and lists one entry per CDR3 protein. The profile shows 850,000 or so distinct CDR3 sequences, under 35% of them singletons. Sample: blood. These receptor sequences come from an elderly woman in good health.

This clonotype appeared many times. This chain connects TRBV20-1 to TRBJ2-5; D not certain. The CDR3 runs to 14 residues. Germline V CDR1 and CDR2: DFQATT, SNEGSKA (reference sequence). V lost 0 bases to trimming and J lost 0 bases, with 8 bases between them. The CDR3 DNA follows: TGCAGTGCTAGAGATCTCACAGACCAAGAGACCCAGTACTTC. Amino acid sequence: CSARDLTDQETQYF.

V is TRBV19 and J is TRBJ2-1, with 12 bases matching TRBD1. This CDR3 contains 14 residues. Germline V CDR1 and CDR2: LNHDA, SQIVND (reference sequence). V lost 9 bases to trimming and J lost 7 bases; unmatched junction nucleotides: 7. CDR3 DNA: TGTGCCAGCAGGGACAGGGGGCTGGAAAATGAGCAGTTCTTC. Encoded protein: CASRDRGLENEQFF.

This clonotype came up many times. This chain links TRBV12-3 or TRBV12-4 with TRBJ2-3; 10 positions match TRBD1. V shed 6 bases, J shed 3 bases, and the junction held 6 bases outside the gene matches. This CDR3 contains 15 residues. The CDR3 sequence is CASSQRTGGTDTQYF. The DNA of the CDR3 is TGTGCCAGCAGCCAAAGGACAGGGGGTACAGATACGCAGTATTTT.

CDR3 coding DNA: TGTGCCACCAGCAGAGGGCTCGGGAACACTGAAGCTTTCTTT. It specifies CATSRGLGNTEAFF. The chain links TRBV15 to TRBJ1-1; D not resolved. V was trimmed by 1 base and J by 1 base, leaving 7 bases between them. The CDR3 contains 14 residues. Germline CDR1 and CDR2: LNHNV and YYDKDF (reference sequence).

The chain uses TRBV3-1 and TRBJ2-4; D is perhaps TRBD1 (5 bases). Germline-derived CDR1 and CDR2 are LGHDT and YNNKEL (reference sequence). There are 18 residues in the CDR3. Trimming took off 0 bases at V and 0 bases at J, with 15 bases between the two ends. The CDR3 bases are TGTGCCAGCAGCCAAGATGGGGCATTTCGCCTAGCCAAAAACATTCAGTACTTC. It specifies CASSQDGAFRLAKNIQYF.

This clonotype was recorded many times. CDR3 protein: CASSYSRQRKTQYF. The DNA of the CDR3 is TGTGCCAGCAGTTACTCGAGACAGCGGAAGACCCAGTACTTC. The chain is built from TRBV6-5 and TRBJ2-5; D may be TRBD1 or TRBD2 (5 bases each). The CDR3 has 14 residues. Germline CDR1 is MNHEY and CDR2 is SVGAGI. The ends were cut back, 0 bases at V and 6 bases at J, with 11 bases in the middle.

This rearrangement joins TRBV20-1 to TRBJ2-7; 8 bases line up with TRBD1. The CDR3 is made up of 15 amino acids. CDR1 and CDR2 from the germline V gene are DFQATT and SNEGSKA (reference sequence). Unmatched junction bases numbered 9, after V lost 4 bases and J lost 1 base. CDR3 nucleotide sequence: TGCAGTGCTAAACCAGGGGGCAATTCTTCCTACGAGCAGTACTTC. Residues: CSAKPGGNSSYEQYF.

As concerns this clonotype: This may arise from a read error, as a much more abundant clone is one base away. V usage is TRBV6-2 or TRBV6-3 and J usage is TRBJ1-2, with D hard to call. The length of the CDR3 is 14 residues. Trimming pared 4 bases from V and 0 bases from J, leaving 9 bases between. Germline V gives CDR1 MNHEY, CDR2 SVGEGT. CDR3 protein: CASSCAGPNYGYTF. The CDR3 DNA reads as TGTGCCAGCAGTTGCGCAGGACCTAACTATGGCTACACCTTC.

Points on this clonotype: The conserved closing phenylalanine or tryptophan is absent in this CDR3, likely reflecting a read error. The rearrangement uses TRBV6-5 and TRBJ1-6; D uncertain. Germline CDR1 is MNHEY and CDR2 is SVGAGI. The V end was cut by 0 bases, the J end by 2 bases, with 11 bases between. The length of the CDR3 is 17 residues. The CDR3 spells CASSYSRAGPYNSPLHC. DNA of the CDR3: TGTGCCAGCAGTTACTCAAGGGCCGGGCCCTATAATTCACCCCTCCACTGT.

This chain links TRBV6-2 or TRBV6-3 with TRBJ2-1; the D gene is possibly TRBD2 (5 bases). The CDR3 is 13 residues long. The germline gives CDR1 MNHEY, CDR2 SVGEGT. Trimming stripped 8 bases from V and 10 bases from J, with 18 bases between. The CDR3 DNA follows: TGTGCCAGCGCAGTCGGCGGGCCCAGGGAGCAGTTCTTC. It specifies CASAVGGPREQFF.